Shown below are 13 T cell receptor beta chains from a single sample sequenced in a study of blood T cell repertoires in COVID-19. The table came from immunoSEQ multiplex PCR; TCRdb's copy has only in-frame clones and leaves some out. The sample holds more than 60,000 clones, about 88% seen once. The sequenced sample consisted of peripheral blood. Receptor source: an elderly man with COVID-19, enrolled during active disease.

The CDR3 here is CASSLTSGGAYNEQFF. CDR3 in DNA: TGTGCCAGCAGCCTAACAAGCGGGGGTGCCTACAATGAGCAGTTCTTC. This chain connects TRBV11-3 to TRBJ2-1; 8 positions match TRBD2. V shed 5 bases and J 2 bases; nucleotides not matched to a gene: 8. The CDR3 spans 16 residues. Germline CDR1 reads SGHNT; CDR2 reads YENEEA.

The sample holds one count of this clone. This sequence joins TRBV3-1 (or the pseudogene TRBV3-2) and TRBJ1-2; D might be TRBD1 (5 bases). Germline CDR1 LGHDT, CDR2 YNNKEL (reference sequence). The CDR3 length is 14 residues. The V end lost 0 bases, the J end lost 8 bases, and 13 bases lay between the germline ends. In nucleotides, the CDR3 is TGTGCCAGCAGCCAAGATGGGGGACTCCGCGGCTACACCTTC. As protein: CASSQDGGLRGYTF.

The chain recombines TRBV11-2 with TRBJ2-5; D may be TRBD1 (7 bases). This CDR3 has 12 residues. Trimming left V 8 bases short and J 4 bases short, with 11 bases between. The germline V gene encodes CDR1 SGHAT and CDR2 FQNNGV. The chain's CDR3 is CASGGGVETQYF. The DNA for the CDR3 is TGTGCCAGCGGAGGGGGCGTAGAGACCCAGTACTTC.

The J gene is TRBJ1-1, the V gene TRBV14; D might be TRBD1 (6 bases). The CDR3 is made up of 11 amino acids. V lost 4 bases to trimming and J lost 13 bases, with 13 bases between them. The V gene's germline CDR1 is SGHDN and CDR2 FVKESK. Here the CDR3 reads CASSPGETIFF. The CDR3 DNA follows: TGTGCCAGCAGCCCAGGGGAGACAATTTTCTTT.

The chain employs TRBV6-1 and TRBJ2-7; 12 nucleotides line up with TRBD1. V was pared by 4 bases and J by 2 bases, with 6 bases of the junction left unmatched. CDR1 is MNHNS and CDR2 is SASEGT in the germline V gene. The CDR3 has 16 amino acids. CDR3 bases: TGTGCCAGCAGTGTGGCCGGGACAGGGGGCCCCTACGAGCAGTACTTC. This codes for CASSVAGTGGPYEQYF.

The chain has TRBV7-9 and TRBJ2-7, with D possibly matching TRBD2 (5 bases). Per germline, CDR1 SEHNR and CDR2 FQNEAQ (reference sequence). This CDR3 is built from 13 residues. Trimming cost V 6 bases and J 0 bases, with 9 bases left between them. The CDR3 reads CASSVGSSYEQYF. The CDR3, as DNA: TGTGCCAGCAGTGTTGGGAGCTCCTACGAGCAGTACTTC.

This sequence joins TRBV7-2 and TRBJ1-5; D gene unclear. The CDR3 totals 14 residues. Trimming took 5 bases from V and 0 from J, leaving 8 bases between them. Germline CDR1 and CDR2: SGHTA and FQGNSA. The CDR3 DNA is TGTGCCAGCAGCCCGTCCTATAGCAATCAGCCCCAGCATTTT. It codes for CASSPSYSNQPQHF. Using reference TRBV7-2 and TRBJ1-5 for the parts outside the CDR3, the full variable domain is GAGVSQSPSNKVTEKGKDVELRCDPISGHTALYWYRQSLGQGLEFLIYFQGNSAPDKSGLPSDRFSAERTGGSVSTLTIQRTQQEDSAVYLCASSPSYSNQPQHFGDGTRLSIL.

The rearrangement joins TRBV11-3 to TRBJ1-3; a possible D gene is TRBD1 (6 bases). This CDR3 is 16 amino acids long. Germline V gene lookup returns CDR1 SGHNT and CDR2 YENEEA. V shed 0 bases and J shed 2 bases, with 11 bases lying between them. The CDR3 DNA sequence: TGTGCCAGCAGCTTAGACCGGGCAGGGGCTGGAAACACCATATATTTT. It is translated as CASSLDRAGAGNTIYF.

The J gene is TRBJ2-7, the V gene TRBV18; tentatively, D is TRBD2 (6 bases). Germline values: CDR1 KGHSH, CDR2 LQKENI. There are 14 residues in the CDR3. Trimming took 3 bases from V and 1 from J, leaving 10 bases between them. The CDR3 DNA sequence: TGTGCCAGCTCACCGGGACTTGAATCCTACGAGCAGTACTTC. Amino acids: CASSPGLESYEQYF.

The chain combines TRBV3-1 (or the pseudogene TRBV3-2) with TRBJ2-3; TRBD2 matches 8 bases. The CDR3 is made up of 13 amino acids. Germline V gene lookup returns CDR1 LGHDT and CDR2 YNNKEL (reference sequence). The J segment lost 1 base and the V segment lost 10 bases, leaving 4 bases of the junction unmatched. CDR3 bases: TGTGCCACCTCGACTAGCGGCACAGATACGCAGTATTTT. Translated: CATSTSGTDTQYF.

Points on this clone: The junction shows a germline mismatch at one end, possibly a read error. V and J are TRBV6-5 and TRBJ1-3; 8 bases align to TRBD1. The length of the CDR3 is 15 residues. The V gene's germline CDR1 is MNHEY and CDR2 SVGAGI. The CDR3 nucleotides read TGTGCCGGCAGAACCCCGGGACAGGAAGGAAACACCATATATTTT. Encoded protein: CAGRTPGQEGNTIYF.

V and J are TRBV10-3 and TRBJ1-2; D is perhaps TRBD1 (6 bases). Trimming removed 6 bases at V and 1 base at J, with 9 bases between. Germline-derived CDR1 and CDR2 are ENHRY and SYGVKD. There are 13 residues in the CDR3. CDR3 DNA: TGTGCCATCAGAATGGACAGTAACTATGGCTACACCTTC. This translates into CAIRMDSNYGYTF.

J is TRBJ1-1 and V is TRBV6-2 or TRBV6-3; D remains unclear. CDR1 and CDR2 from the germline V gene are MNHEY and SVGEGT. The length of the CDR3 is 11 residues. Trimming stripped 2 bases from V and 6 bases from J, with 4 bases between. Here the CDR3 reads CASSYPAEAFF. In nucleotides, the CDR3 is TGTGCCAGCAGTTACCCCGCTGAAGCTTTCTTT.